A single TCR beta chain is shown here with its context. This clonotype was seen only a few times. Its antigen target is currently unknown. No much larger clonotype is one base removed from it; base qualities were not supplied. The data stem from a study of T-cell memory formation after mild COVID-19 (dated by TCRdb to the early 2020s). Turning to the overall study: TCR sequence clusters from the two donors were largely donor specific. Two young, previously healthy adult volunteers made up the cohort, one male and one female. In a couple of donors, T-cell clones that expanded and contracted after mild COVID-19 were followed by sequencing TCRalpha and TCRbeta repertoires longitudinally.

Ficoll-Paque density gradient centrifugation was used to isolate PBMCs. A distance of 12 bases separates the germline ends of V and J, which lose 0 bases and 12 bases respectively. From a lookup of the germline V gene (reference sequence), CDR1 and CDR2 are GTSNPN and SVGIG. Measured from the cysteine to the phenylalanine, the CDR3 is 11 residues long. Kept here is only the CDR3 DNA, which spans 33 bases and is read in frame from base 1. The instrument was an Illumina NovaSeq 6000. Using 5'RACE with constant-segment primers, TCRalpha and TCRbeta cDNA libraries were constructed, with sample barcodes and unique molecular identifiers added in the process. RNA was extracted from every sample with Trizol reagent. Libraries were amplified in two PCR steps, with a second sample barcode and Illumina TruSeq adapters added in the second step. The libraries were sequenced on an Illumina NovaSeq using 2 x 150 bp paired-end reads. On the authors' methods: The reads were demultiplexed and collapsed into UMI-guided consensus sequences using migec v1.2.7. Using mixcr v2.1.11, UMI consensuses were aligned to TRA and TRB V and J templates and then assembled into clonotypes. A clonotype was counted as expanded or contracted only when both edgeR and NoisET called the clonotype significant, with the noise models trained on biological replicates. For edgeR calls, the thresholds were a false discovery rate-adjusted p below 0.01 and a log2 fold-change of 1. As an exploratory analysis of dynamics, max-normalized trajectories of the 1000 most abundant clonotypes were examined by PCA with hierarchical clustering. Each responding clone was given a CD4 or CD8 phenotype based on the CD4+ and CD8+ repertoires, which had been sequenced separately. TCRdb cleaned the public reads at Q25 with fastp, built clones with MiXCR and kept in-frame beta chains. Records with the same CDR3 protein are collapsed into one entry carrying the most frequent genes and DNA. These V and J calls rely on TCRdb rather than the paper's analysis. The sample contains under 650,000 distinct CDR3 sequences, approximately 19% of them found a single time. The ten largest account for around 12% of the sample.

Overall study outcomes, separate from this receptor: Contracting CD4+ clones turned up mainly in the CM and EM memory subsets, whereas EMRA was where CD8+ clones were enriched. SARS-CoV-2 specificity of the second-wave clones peaking on day 37 was not confirmed. The detection of some responding clones in pre-infection memory suggests that pre-existing cross-reactive memory T cells joined the SARS-CoV-2 response. From day 15 to 85, contracting clones showed balanced CD4/CD8 phenotypes, whereas a second wave of clones that expanded from day 15 to 37 leaned towards CD4+. Only two mild cases were covered in the study, and larger cohorts including severe cases with pre-infection samples were considered necessary.

Sequenced sample: PBMCs or a T cell subset sorted from them (not recorded which). This clonotype was sampled from an adult woman who had mild COVID-19 (a few samples of this study predate the infection). The sample titles of this study are shuffled in the database, so cell type and time point are left out; the donor was told from shared clones. The chain is encoded by TRBV30 joined to TRBJ2-7; the best D guess is TRBD1, with 6 bases matching. The DNA reads as follows: TGTGCCTGGAGTGTCAGCCAGGGGTGGTACTTC. Translated, this is CAWSVSQGWYF.